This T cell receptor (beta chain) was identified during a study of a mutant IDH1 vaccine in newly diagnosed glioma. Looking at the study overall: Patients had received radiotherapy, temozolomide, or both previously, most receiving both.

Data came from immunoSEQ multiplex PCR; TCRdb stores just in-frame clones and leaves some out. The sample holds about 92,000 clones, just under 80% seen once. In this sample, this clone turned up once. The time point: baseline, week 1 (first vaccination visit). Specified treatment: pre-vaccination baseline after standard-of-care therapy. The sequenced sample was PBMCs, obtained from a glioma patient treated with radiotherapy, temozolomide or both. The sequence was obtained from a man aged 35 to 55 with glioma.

The CDR3 bases are TGTGCCAGTATGGAGGACCGGGCCGGCAATGAGCAGTTCTTC. This gives the protein CASMEDRAGNEQFF. This chain uses TRBV19 with TRBJ2-1; TRBD2 is a possible D gene (5 bases). The germline V and J ends were trimmed by 7 bases and 6 bases, with 16 bases remaining between them. The CDR3 length is 14 residues. Germline V CDR1 and CDR2: LNHDA, SQIVND (reference sequence).